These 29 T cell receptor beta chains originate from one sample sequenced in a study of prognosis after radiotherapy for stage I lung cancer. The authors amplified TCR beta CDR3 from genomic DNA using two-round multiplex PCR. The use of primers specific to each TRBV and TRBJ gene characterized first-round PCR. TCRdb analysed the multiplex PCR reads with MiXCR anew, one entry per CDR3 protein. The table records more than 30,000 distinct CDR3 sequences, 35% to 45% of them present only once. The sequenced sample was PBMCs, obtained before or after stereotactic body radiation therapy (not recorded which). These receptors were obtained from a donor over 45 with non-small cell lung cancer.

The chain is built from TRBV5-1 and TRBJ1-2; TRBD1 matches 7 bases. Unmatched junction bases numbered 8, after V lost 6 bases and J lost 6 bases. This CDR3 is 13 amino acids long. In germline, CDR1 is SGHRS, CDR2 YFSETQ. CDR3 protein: CASITGVADGYTF. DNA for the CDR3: TGCGCCAGCATAACAGGGGTCGCGGATGGCTACACCTTC. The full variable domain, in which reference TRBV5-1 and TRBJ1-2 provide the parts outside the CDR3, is KAGVTQTPRYLIKTRGQQVTLSCSPISGHRSVSWYQQTPGQGLQFLFEYFSETQRNKGNFPGRFSGRQFSNSRSEMNVSTLELGDSALYLCASITGVADGYTFGSGTRLTVV.

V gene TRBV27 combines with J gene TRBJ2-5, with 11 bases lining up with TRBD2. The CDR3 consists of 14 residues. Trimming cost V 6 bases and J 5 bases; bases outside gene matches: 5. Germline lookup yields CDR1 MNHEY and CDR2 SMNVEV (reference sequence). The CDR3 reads CASSLSSGRETQYF. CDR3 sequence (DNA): TGTGCCAGCAGCCTTTCTAGCGGGAGGGAGACCCAGTACTTC.

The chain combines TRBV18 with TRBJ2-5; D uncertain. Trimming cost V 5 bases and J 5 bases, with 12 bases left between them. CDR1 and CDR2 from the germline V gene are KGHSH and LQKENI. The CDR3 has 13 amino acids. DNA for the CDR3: TGTGCCAGCTCATTCATCAGTCAGGAGACCCAGTACTTC. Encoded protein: CASSFISQETQYF.

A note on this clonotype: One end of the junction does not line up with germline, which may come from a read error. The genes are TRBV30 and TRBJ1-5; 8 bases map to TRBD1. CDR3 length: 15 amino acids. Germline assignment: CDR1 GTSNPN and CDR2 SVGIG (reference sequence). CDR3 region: CAWSVLGTGNHPQHF. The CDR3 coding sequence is TGTGCCTGGAGTGTACTAGGGACAGGTAATCATCCCCAGCATTTT.

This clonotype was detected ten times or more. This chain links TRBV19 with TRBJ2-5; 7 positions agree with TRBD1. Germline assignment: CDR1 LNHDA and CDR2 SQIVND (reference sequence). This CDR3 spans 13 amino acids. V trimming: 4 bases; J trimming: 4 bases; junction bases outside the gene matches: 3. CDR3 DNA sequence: TGTGCCAGTAGTACGTCAGGGGGAGAGACCCAGTACTTC. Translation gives CASSTSGGETQYF. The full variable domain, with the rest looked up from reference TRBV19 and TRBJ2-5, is DGGITQSPKYLFRKEGQNVTLSCEQNLNHDAMYWYRQDPGQGLRLIYYSQIVNDFQKGDIAEGYSVSREKKESFPLTVTSAQKNPTAFYLCASSTSGGETQYFGPGTRLLVL.

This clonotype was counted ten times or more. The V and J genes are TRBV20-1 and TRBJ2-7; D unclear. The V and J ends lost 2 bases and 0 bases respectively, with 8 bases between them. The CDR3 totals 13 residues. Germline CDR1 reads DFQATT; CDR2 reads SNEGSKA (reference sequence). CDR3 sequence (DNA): TGCAGTGCTAGAACGGCTTACTCCTACGAGCAGTACTTC. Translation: CSARTAYSYEQYF.

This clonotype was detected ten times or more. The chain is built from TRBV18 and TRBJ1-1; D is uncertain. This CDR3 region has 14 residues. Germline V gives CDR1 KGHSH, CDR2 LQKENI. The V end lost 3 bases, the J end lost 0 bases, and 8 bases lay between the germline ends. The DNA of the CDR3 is TGTGCCAGCTCACCGCTTCCCCTGAACACTGAAGCTTTCTTT. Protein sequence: CASSPLPLNTEAFF.

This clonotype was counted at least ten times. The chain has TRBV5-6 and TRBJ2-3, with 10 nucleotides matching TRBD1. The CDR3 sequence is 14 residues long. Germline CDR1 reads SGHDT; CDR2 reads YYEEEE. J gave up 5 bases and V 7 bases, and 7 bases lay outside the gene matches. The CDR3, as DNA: TGTGCCAGCGGAAGGGACAGGGGTGTAGATACGCAGTATTTT. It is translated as CASGRDRGVDTQYF.

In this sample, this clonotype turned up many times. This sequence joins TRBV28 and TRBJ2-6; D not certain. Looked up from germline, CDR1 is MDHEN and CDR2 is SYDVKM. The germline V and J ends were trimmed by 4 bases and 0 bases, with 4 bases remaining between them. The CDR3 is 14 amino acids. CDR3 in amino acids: CASSSYSGANVLTF. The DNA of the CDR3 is TGTGCCAGCAGTTCGTACTCTGGGGCCAACGTCCTGACTTTC.

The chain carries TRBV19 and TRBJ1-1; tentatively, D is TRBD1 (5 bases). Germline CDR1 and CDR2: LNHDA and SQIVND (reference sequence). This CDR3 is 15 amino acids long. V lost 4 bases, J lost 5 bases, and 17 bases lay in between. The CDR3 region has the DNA TGTGCCAGTAGTACCAGGGAGGGGTGGAGGACTGAAGCTTTCTTT. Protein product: CASSTREGWRTEAFF.

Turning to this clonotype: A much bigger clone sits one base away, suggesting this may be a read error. The chain's CDR3 is CASSWTGGYYGQYF. CDR3 DNA sequence: TGCGCCAGCAGCTGGACAGGGGGCTATTACGGGCAGTACTTC. The chain combines TRBV5-1 with TRBJ2-7; TRBD1 aligns across 11 bases. Germline CDR1 SGHRS, CDR2 YFSETQ. This CDR3 contains 14 residues.

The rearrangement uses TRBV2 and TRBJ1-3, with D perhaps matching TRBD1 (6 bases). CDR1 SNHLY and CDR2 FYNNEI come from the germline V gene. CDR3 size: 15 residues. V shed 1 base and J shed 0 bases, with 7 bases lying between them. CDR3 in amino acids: CASSEGGRSGNTIYF. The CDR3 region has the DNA TGTGCCAGCAGTGAAGGGGGGCGCTCTGGAAACACCATATATTTT.

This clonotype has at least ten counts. The CDR3 bases are TGCGCCAGCAGCTTGTCTAGCGGAACTAATGAAAAACTGTTTTTT. Amino acids: CASSLSSGTNEKLFF. V gene TRBV5-1 combines with J gene TRBJ1-4; D is ambiguous. V lost 1 base, J lost 1 base, and 8 bases lay in between. The CDR3 runs to 15 residues. Per germline, CDR1 SGHRS and CDR2 YFSETQ.

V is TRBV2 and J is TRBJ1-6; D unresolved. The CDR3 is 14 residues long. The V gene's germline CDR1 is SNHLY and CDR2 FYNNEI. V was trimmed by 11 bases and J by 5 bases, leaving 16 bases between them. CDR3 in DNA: TGTGCCGGCGAAAAACATAAGGATAATTCACCCCTCCACTTT. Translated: CAGEKHKDNSPLHF.

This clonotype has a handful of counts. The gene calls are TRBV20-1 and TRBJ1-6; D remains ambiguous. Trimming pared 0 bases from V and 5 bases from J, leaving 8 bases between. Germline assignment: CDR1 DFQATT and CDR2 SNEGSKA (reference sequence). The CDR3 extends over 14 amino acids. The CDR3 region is CSAREVADNSPLHF. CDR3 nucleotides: TGCAGTGCTAGAGAGGTTGCCGATAATTCACCCCTCCACTTT.

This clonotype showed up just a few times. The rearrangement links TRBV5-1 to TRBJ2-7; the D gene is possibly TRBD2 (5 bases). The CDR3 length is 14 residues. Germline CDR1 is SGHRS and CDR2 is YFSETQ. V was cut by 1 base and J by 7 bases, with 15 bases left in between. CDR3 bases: TGCGCCAGCAGCTTGTGGCTATCGGGAAGGGAGCAGTACTTC. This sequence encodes CASSLWLSGREQYF. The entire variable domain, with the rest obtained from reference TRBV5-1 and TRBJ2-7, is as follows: KAGVTQTPRYLIKTRGQQVTLSCSPISGHRSVSWYQQTPGQGLQFLFEYFSETQRNKGNFPGRFSGRQFSNSRSEMNVSTLELGDSALYLCASSLWLSGREQYFGPGTRLTVT.

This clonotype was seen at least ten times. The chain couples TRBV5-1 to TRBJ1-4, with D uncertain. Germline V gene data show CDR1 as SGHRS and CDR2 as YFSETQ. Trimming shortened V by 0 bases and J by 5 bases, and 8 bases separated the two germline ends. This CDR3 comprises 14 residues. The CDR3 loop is CASSLEGFNEKLFF. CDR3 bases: TGCGCCAGCAGCTTGGAGGGATTCAATGAAAAACTGTTTTTT.

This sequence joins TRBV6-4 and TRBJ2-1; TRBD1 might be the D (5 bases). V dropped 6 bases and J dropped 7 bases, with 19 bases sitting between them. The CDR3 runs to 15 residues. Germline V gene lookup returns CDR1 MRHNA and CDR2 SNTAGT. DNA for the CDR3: TGTGCCAGCAGAACCACATGGGGCGTAGGGAATGAGCAGTTCTTC. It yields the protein CASRTTWGVGNEQFF.

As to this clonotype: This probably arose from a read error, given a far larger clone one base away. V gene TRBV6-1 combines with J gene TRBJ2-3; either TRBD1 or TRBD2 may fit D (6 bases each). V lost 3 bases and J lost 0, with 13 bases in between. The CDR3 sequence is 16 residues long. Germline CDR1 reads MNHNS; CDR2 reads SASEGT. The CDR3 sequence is CASSDTWGASTDTQYF. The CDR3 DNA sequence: TGTGCCAGCAGTGACACGTGGGGGGCGAGCACAGATACGCAGTATTTT.

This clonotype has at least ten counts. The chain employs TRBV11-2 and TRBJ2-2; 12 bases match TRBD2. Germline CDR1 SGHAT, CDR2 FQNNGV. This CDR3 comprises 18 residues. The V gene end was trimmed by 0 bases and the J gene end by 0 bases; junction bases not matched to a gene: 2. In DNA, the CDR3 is TGTGCCAGCAGCTTAGATCTAGCGGGGGGGGCGAACACCGGGGAGCTGTTTTTT. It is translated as CASSLDLAGGANTGELFF. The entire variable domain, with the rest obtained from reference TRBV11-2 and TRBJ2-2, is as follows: EAGVAQSPRYKIIEKRQSVAFWCNPISGHATLYWYQQILGQGPKLLIQFQNNGVVDDSQLPKDRFSAERLKGVDSTLKIQPAKLEDSAVYLCASSLDLAGGANTGELFFGEGSRLTVL.

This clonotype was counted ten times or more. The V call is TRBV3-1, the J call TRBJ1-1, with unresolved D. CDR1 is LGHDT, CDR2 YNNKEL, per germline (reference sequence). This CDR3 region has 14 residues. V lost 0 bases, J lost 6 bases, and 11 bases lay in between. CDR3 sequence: CASSQDNVGAEAFF. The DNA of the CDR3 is TGTGCCAGCAGCCAAGATAACGTTGGGGCTGAAGCTTTCTTT. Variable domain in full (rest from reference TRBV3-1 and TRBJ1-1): DTAVSQTPKYLVTQMGNDKSIKCEQNLGHDTMYWYKQDSKKFLKIMFSYNNKELIINETVPNRFSPKSPDKAHLNLHINSLELGDSAVYFCASSQDNVGAEAFFGQGTRLTVV.

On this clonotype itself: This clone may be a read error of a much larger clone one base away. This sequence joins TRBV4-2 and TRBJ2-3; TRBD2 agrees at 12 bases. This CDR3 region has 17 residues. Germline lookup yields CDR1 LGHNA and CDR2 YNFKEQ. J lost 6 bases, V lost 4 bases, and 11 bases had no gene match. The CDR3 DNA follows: TGTGCCAGCAGCCCCCTGACTAGCGGGGGCCTAGGGGATACGCAGTATTTT. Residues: CASSPLTSGGLGDTQYF.

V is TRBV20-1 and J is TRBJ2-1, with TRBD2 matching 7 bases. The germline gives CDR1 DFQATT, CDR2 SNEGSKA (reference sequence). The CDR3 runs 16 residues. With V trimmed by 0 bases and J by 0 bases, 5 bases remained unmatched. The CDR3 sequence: CSARDFASGSYNEQFF. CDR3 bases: TGCAGTGCTAGAGATTTCGCTAGCGGCTCCTACAATGAGCAGTTCTTC.

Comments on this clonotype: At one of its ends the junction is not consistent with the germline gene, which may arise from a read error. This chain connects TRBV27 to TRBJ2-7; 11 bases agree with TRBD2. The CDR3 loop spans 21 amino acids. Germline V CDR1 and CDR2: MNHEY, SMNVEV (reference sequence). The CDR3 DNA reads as TGCGCCAGCAGTCGGCAGGCCCCACTAGCGGGAGATTTAATATTGGCCTACGGGCAGTACTTC. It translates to CASSRQAPLAGDLILAYGQYF.

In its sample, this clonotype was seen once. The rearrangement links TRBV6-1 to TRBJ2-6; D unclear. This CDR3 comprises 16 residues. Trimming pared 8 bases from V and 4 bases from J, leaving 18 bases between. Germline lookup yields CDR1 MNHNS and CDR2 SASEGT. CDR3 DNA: TGTGCCAGCGCCCCCCTCCGGGTGACCGGGGCCAACGTCCTGACTTTC. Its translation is CASAPLRVTGANVLTF.

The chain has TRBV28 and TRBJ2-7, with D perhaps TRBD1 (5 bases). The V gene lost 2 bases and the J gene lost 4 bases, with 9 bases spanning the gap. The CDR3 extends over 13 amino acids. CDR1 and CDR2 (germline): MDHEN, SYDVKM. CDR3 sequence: CASSLQGPYEQYF. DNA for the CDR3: TGTGCCAGCAGTTTACAGGGCCCTTACGAGCAGTACTTC.

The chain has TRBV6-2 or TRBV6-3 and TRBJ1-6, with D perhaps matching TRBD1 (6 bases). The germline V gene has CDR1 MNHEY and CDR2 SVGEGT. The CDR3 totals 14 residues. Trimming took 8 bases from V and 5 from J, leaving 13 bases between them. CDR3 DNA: TGTGCCAGCGTGCAGGACAGAGATAATTCACCCCTCCACTTT. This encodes CASVQDRDNSPLHF.

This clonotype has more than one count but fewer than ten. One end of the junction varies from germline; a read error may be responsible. The CDR3: CASSQDLAGALCF. For the CDR3, the DNA is TGTGCCAGCAGCCAAGATCTAGCGGGGGCCCTGTGCTTC. The J gene is TRBJ2-5, the V gene TRBV4-2; TRBD2 matches at 10 bases. Germline V gene lookup returns CDR1 LGHNA and CDR2 YNFKEQ. This CDR3 spans 13 amino acids.

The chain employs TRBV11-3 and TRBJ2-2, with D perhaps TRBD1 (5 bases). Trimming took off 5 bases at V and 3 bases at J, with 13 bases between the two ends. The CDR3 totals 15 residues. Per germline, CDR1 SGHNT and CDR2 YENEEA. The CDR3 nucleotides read TGTGCCAGCAGCACCAGGGTCCGTGACACCGGGGAGCTGTTTTTT. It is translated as CASSTRVRDTGELFF.